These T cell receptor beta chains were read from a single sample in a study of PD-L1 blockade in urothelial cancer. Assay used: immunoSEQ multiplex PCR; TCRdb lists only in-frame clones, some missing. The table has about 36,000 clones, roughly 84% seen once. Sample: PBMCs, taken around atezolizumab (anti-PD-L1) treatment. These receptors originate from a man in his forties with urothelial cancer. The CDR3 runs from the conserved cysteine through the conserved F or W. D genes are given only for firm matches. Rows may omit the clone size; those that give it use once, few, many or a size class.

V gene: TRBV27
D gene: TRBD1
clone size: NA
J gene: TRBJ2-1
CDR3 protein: CASSLSGQALSYNEQFF
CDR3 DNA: TGTGCCAGCAGTTTATCCGGACAGGCCCTCTCCTACAATGAGCAGTTCTTC

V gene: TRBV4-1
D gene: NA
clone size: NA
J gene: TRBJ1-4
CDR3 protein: CASSQDQGYSEKLFF
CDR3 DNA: TGCGCCAGCAGCCAAGATCAGGGTTACTCTGAAAAACTGTTTTTT

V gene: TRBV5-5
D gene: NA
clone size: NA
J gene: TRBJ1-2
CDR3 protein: CASSLAPLQGIDYGYTF
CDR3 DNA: TGTGCCAGCAGCTTGGCCCCCTTACAGGGAATCGACTATGGCTACACCTTC

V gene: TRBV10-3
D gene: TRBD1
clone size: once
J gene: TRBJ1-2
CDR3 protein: CAISAQGATGYGYTF
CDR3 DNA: TGTGCCATCAGTGCACAGGGGGCTACTGGCTATGGCTACACCTTC

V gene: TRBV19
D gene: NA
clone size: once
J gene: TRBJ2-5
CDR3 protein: CASSLGGGKETQYF
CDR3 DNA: TGTGCCAGTAGCCTAGGAGGGGGCAAAGAGACCCAGTACTTC

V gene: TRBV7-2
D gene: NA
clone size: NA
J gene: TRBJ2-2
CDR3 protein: CASSPRTTGTGELFF
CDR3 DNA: TGTGCCAGCAGCCCCCGGACGACGGGGACCGGGGAGCTGTTTTTT

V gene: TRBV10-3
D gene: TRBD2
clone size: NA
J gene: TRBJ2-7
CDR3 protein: CATSPTSGRAGYEQYF
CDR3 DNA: TGTGCCACCTCCCCAACTAGCGGGAGGGCCGGCTACGAGCAGTACTTC

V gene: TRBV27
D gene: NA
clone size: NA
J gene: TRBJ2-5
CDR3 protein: CASSSMDSLWGTQYF
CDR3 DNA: TGTGCCAGCAGCTCGATGGACTCCTTATGGGGGACCCAGTACTTC

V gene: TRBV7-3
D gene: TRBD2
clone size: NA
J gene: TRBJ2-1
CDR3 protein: CASSLAGGATRSYNEQFF
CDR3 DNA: TGTGCCAGCAGCTTAGCGGGAGGGGCAACCCGATCCTACAATGAGCAGTTCTTC

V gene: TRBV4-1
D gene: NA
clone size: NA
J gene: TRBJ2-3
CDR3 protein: CASSQVWARDSSSTDTQYF
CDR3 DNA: TGCGCCAGCAGCCAAGTGTGGGCCCGGGACTCCTCTAGCACAGATACGCAGTATTTT

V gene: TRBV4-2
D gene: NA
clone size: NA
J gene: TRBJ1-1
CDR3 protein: CASSQVGGANTEAFF
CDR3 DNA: TGTGCCAGCAGCCAAGTGGGAGGGGCGAACACTGAAGCTTTCTTT

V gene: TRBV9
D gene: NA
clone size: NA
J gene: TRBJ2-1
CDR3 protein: CASSVELAATYNEQFF
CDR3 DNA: TGTGCCAGCAGCGTAGAGCTAGCAGCTACCTACAATGAGCAGTTCTTC

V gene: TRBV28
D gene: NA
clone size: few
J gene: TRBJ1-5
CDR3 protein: CASSLGRPQHF
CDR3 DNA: TGTGCCAGCAGTCTCGGGAGGCCCCAGCATTTT

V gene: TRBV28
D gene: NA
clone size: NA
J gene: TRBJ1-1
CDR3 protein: CASSLPATLLRHQAFF
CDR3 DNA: TGTGCCAGCAGCTTACCTGCTACGCTCCTACGTCACCAAGCTTTCTTT

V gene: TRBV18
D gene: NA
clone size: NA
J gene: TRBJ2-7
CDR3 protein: CASSLQGGVYEQYF
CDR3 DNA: TGTGCCAGCTCGCTACAGGGAGGGGTTTACGAGCAGTACTTC

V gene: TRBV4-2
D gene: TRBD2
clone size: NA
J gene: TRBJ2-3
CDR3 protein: CASSQPPGGRETSGTTDTQYF
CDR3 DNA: TGTGCCAGCAGCCAACCCCCCGGGGGACGAGAGACTAGCGGCACCACAGATACGCAGTATTTT

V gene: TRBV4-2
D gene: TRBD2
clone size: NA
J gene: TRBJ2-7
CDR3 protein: CASSQEGLAGIYEQYF
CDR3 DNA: TGTGCCAGCAGCCAAGAAGGTCTAGCGGGGATCTACGAGCAGTACTTC

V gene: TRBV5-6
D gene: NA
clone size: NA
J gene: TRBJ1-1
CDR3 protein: CASSFLAVNTEAFF
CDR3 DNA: TGTGCCAGCAGCTTTTTAGCAGTGAACACTGAAGCTTTCTTT

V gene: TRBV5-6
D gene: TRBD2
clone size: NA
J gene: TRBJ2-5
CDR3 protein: CASSLERSGSRETQYF
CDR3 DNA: TGTGCCAGCAGCTTGGAACGCAGCGGGAGTCGAGAGACCCAGTACTTC

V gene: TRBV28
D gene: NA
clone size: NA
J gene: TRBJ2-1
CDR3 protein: CASSPSDRVYHEQFF
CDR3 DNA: TGTGCCAGCAGTCCCTCGGACAGAGTATACCATGAGCAGTTCTTC

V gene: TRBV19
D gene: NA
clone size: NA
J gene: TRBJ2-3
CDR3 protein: CASATSSADTQYF
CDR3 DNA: TGTGCCAGTGCGACTAGTTCCGCAGATACGCAGTATTTT

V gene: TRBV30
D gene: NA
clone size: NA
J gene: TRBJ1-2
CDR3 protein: CACSQRAAGYTF
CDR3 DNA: TGTGCCTGCTCACAGAGGGCGGCTGGCTACACCTTC

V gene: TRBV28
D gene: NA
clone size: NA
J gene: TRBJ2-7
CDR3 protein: CASTVGPDFYEQYF
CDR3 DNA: TGTGCCAGCACCGTGGGGCCGGATTTCTACGAGCAGTACTTC

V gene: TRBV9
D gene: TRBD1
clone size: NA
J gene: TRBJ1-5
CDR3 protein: CASSATGALEPQHF
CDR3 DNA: TGTGCCAGCAGCGCGACAGGGGCTTTAGAGCCCCAGCATTTT

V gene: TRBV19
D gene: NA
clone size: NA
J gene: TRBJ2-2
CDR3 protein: CASSIGRGTGELFF
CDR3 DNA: TGTGCCAGTAGTATAGGGCGGGGCACCGGGGAGCTGTTTTTT